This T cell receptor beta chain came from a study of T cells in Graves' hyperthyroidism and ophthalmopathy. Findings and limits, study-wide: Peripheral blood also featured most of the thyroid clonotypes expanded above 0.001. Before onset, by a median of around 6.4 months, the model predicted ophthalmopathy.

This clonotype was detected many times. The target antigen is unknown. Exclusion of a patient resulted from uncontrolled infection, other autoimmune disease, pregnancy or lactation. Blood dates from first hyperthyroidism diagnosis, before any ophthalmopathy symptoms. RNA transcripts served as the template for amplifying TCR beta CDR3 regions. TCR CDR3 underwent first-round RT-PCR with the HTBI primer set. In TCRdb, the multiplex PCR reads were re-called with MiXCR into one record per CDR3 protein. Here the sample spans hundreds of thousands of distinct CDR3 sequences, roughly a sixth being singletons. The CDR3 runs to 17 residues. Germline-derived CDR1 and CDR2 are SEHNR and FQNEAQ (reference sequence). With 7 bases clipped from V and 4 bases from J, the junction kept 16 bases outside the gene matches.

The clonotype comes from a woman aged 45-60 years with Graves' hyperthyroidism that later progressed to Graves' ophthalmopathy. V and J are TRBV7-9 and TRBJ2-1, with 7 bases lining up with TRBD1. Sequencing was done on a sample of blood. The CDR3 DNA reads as TGTGCCAGCACGTCATCGCCGGGGAGACAGGGATACAATGAGCAGTTCTTC. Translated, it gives CASTSSPGRQGYNEQFF.